The T cell receptor (beta chain) described here comes from a study of T cell repertoires in cytomegalovirus infection. Germline CDR1 is SEHNR and CDR2 is FQNEAQ (reference sequence). Trimming cost V 2 bases and J 1 base, with 8 bases left between them. This CDR3 has 14 amino acids. TCRdb re-called the reads with MiXCR, one entry per CDR3 protein. The sample lists about 450,000 distinct CDR3 sequences; approximately 31% were seen once. The clonotype comes from a human donor in good health (CMV status not recorded). Some clones in this sample may be carry-over from other donors' samples. The sequenced sample consisted of PBMCs. V usage is TRBV7-9 and J usage is TRBJ1-1; D not certain. This CDR3 reads CASSLNPANTEAFF. CDR3 in DNA: TGTGCCAGCAGCTTAAACCCAGCGAACACTGAAGCTTTCTTT. Full variable domain (remainder filled in from reference TRBV7-9 and TRBJ1-1): DTGVSQNPRHKITKRGQNVTFRCDPISEHNRLYWYRQTLGQGPEFLTYFQNEAQLEKSRLLSDRFSAERPKGSFSTLEIQRTEQGDSAMYLCASSLNPANTEAFFGQGTRLTVV.